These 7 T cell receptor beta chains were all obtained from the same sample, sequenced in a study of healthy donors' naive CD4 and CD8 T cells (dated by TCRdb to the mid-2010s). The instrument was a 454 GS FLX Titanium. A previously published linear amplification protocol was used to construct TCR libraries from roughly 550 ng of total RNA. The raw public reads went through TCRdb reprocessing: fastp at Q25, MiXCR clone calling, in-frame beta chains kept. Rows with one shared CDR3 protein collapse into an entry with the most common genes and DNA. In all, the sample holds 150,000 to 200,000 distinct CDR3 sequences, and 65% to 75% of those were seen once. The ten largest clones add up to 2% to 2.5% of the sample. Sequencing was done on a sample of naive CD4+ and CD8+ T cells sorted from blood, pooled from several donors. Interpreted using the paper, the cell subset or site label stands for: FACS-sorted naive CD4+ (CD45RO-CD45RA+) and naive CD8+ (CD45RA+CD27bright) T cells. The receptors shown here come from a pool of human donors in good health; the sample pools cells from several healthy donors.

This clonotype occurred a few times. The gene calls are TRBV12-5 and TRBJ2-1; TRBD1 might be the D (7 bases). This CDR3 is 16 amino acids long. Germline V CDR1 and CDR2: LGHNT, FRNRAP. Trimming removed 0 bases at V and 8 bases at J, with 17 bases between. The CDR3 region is CASGLVHDREVDEQFF. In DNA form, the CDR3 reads TGTGCTAGTGGTTTGGTACACGACAGGGAGGTCGATGAGCAGTTCTTC. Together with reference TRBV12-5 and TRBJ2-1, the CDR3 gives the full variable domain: DARVTQTPRHKVTEMGQEVTMRCQPILGHNTVFWYRQTMMQGLELLAYFRNRAPLDDSGMPKDRFSAEMPDATLATLKIQPSEPRDSAVYFCASGLVHDREVDEQFFGPGTRLTVL.

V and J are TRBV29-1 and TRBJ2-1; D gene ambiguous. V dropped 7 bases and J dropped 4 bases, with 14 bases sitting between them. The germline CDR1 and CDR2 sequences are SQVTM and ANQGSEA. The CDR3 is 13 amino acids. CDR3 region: CSASSTEYNEQFF. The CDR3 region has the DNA TGCAGCGCCTCGTCCACAGAATACAATGAGCAGTTCTTC.

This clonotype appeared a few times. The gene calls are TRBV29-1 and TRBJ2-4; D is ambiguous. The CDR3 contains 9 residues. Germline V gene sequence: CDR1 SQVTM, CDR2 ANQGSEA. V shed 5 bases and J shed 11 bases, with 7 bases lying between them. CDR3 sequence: CSVCKVQYF. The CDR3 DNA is TGCAGCGTTTGCAAAGTTCAGTACTTC.

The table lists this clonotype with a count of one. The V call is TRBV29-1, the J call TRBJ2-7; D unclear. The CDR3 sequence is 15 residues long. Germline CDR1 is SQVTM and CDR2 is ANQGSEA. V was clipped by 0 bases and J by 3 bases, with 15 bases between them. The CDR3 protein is CSVEELTVTIYEQYF. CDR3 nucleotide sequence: TGCAGCGTTGAAGAGTTAACAGTAACGATCTACGAGCAGTACTTC.

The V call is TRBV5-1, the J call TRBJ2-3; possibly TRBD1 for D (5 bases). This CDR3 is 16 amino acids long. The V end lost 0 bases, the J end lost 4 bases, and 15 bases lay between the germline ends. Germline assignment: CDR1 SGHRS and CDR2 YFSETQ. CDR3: CASSLAGPLGPDTQYF. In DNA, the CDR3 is TGCGCCAGCAGCTTGGCCGGGCCCCTGGGGCCAGATACGCAGTATTTT.

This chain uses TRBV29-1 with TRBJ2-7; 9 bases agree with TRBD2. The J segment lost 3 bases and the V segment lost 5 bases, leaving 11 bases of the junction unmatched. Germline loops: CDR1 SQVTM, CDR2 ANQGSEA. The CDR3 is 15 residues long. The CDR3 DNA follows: TGCAGCGTTATCGAGCGGGAGGTCTCTCTCTACGAGCAGTACTTC. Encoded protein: CSVIEREVSLYEQYF.

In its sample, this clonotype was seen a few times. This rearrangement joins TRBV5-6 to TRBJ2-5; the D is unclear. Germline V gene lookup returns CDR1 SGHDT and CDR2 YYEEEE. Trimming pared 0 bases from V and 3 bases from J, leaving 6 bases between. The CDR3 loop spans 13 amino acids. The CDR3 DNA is TGTGCCAGCAGCTTGGATCCTGAAGAGACCCAGTACTTC. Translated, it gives CASSLDPEETQYF.